One sample yielded the 19 T cell receptor beta chains listed below, sequenced in a study of T-cell reconstitution after alpha-beta-depleted transplantation in children. The library targeted TCRbeta and was prepared with unique molecular identifiers. In TCRdb, the PCR reads were re-called with MiXCR into one record per CDR3 protein. Seen here are about 980,000 distinct CDR3 sequences, 25% to 35% observed once, and the top ten hold roughly 28%. The sample in question was PBMCs, mostly from graft donor cells, obtained 360 days after TCRalphabeta/CD19-depleted stem cell transplant. Receptors originate from a boy less than two years old who had a stem cell transplant for SCID, so the T cells may come from the graft donor.

This chain joins TRBV20-1 and TRBJ2-3, with TRBD2 identical over 8 bases. This CDR3 has 15 amino acids. In germline, CDR1 is DFQATT, CDR2 SNEGSKA (reference sequence). Trimming cost V 0 bases and J 4 bases; bases outside gene matches: 6. The CDR3 reads CSARDRSGGPDTQYF. The DNA for the CDR3 is TGCAGTGCTAGAGATCGGAGCGGGGGCCCAGATACGCAGTATTTT.

The CDR3 sequence: CASRSGTPLNEQYF. CDR3 in DNA: TGTGCCAGCAGAAGCGGGACCCCGTTAAACGAGCAGTACTTC. J is TRBJ2-7 and V is TRBV28, with 7 bases matching TRBD2. Germline V gene lookup returns CDR1 MDHEN and CDR2 SYDVKM. The CDR3 covers 14 residues. The J segment lost 5 bases and the V segment lost 6 bases, leaving 10 bases of the junction unmatched.

The chain links TRBV10-3 to TRBJ2-7, with D possibly TRBD1 on 5 matching bases. V gave up 2 bases and J gave up 7 bases, with 9 bases separating them. The CDR3 has 12 amino acids. The germline gives CDR1 ENHRY, CDR2 SYGVKD. Written as DNA, the CDR3 is TGTGCCATCAGTGAGGGCCAGGGAGAGCAGTACTTC. It is translated as CAISEGQGEQYF.

This chain uses TRBV18 with TRBJ2-7; TRBD2 is a possible D gene (6 bases). The CDR3 sequence is 17 residues long. Germline-derived CDR1 and CDR2 are KGHSH and LQKENI. V lost 3 bases to trimming and J lost 2 bases, with 20 bases between them. CDR3 sequence (DNA): TGTGCCAGCTCACCTCACCACACAGTGGGGGGAACCTACGAGCAGTACTTC. This codes for CASSPHHTVGGTYEQYF.

A few counts support this clonotype. This sequence joins TRBV4-3 and TRBJ2-2; the D is unclear. V lost 1 base, J lost 4 bases, and 13 bases lay in between. The CDR3 totals 16 residues. Germline V lookup: CDR1 LGHNA, CDR2 YSLEER. DNA of the CDR3: TGCGCCAGCAGCCAAGTTGTCGCGGCGATCACCGGGGAGCTGTTTTTT. Encoded protein: CASSQVVAAITGELFF.

V is TRBV10-3 and J is TRBJ1-2, with D possibly being TRBD1 (6 bases). The germline V gene has CDR1 ENHRY and CDR2 SYGVKD. The germline V and J ends were trimmed by 4 bases and 7 bases, with 13 bases remaining between them. This CDR3 is built from 13 residues. CDR3 loop: CAISVGTLSGYTF. The CDR3 DNA reads as TGTGCCATCAGTGTAGGGACATTGAGTGGCTACACCTTC.

This clonotype occurred a few times. This rearrangement joins TRBV5-1 to TRBJ2-6; tentative D call: TRBD1 (5 bases). The germline V and J ends were trimmed by 3 bases and 2 bases, with 12 bases remaining between them. Germline CDR1 reads SGHRS; CDR2 reads YFSETQ. This CDR3 region has 16 residues. CDR3 nucleotides: TGCGCCAGCAGCTCCCTAGGGGTTCCTGGGGCCAACGTCCTGACTTTC. Translated, it gives CASSSLGVPGANVLTF.

The J gene is TRBJ2-7, the V gene TRBV5-1, with D possibly being TRBD1 (5 bases). This CDR3 is 15 amino acids long. The V end was cut by 0 bases, the J end by 2 bases, with 12 bases between. CDR1 and CDR2 (germline): SGHRS, YFSETQ. CDR3 protein: CASSLGAGIPYEQYF. The DNA of the CDR3 is TGCGCCAGCAGCTTGGGGGCAGGGATTCCCTACGAGCAGTACTTC.

The chain links TRBV29-1 to TRBJ2-1, with 7 positions matching TRBD1. Germline CDR1 SQVTM, CDR2 ANQGSEA. Trimming took 4 bases from V and 8 from J; bases not matched to a gene: 8. The CDR3 sequence is 13 residues long. The CDR3 DNA is TGCAGCGTTGCCGCGGGCAGGGGGTATGAGCAGTTCTTC. Its protein is CSVAAGRGYEQFF.

V and J are TRBV5-1 and TRBJ1-3, with TRBD1 matching over 8 bases. The J segment lost 0 bases and the V segment lost 0 bases, leaving 2 bases of the junction unmatched. The germline V gene encodes CDR1 SGHRS and CDR2 YFSETQ. The CDR3 sequence is 16 residues long. The CDR3 DNA reads as TGCGCCAGCAGCTTGGGGGACAGGAGCTCTGGAAACACCATATATTTT. Its protein product is CASSLGDRSSGNTIYF. The full variable domain, its missing parts supplied by reference TRBV5-1 and TRBJ1-3, is KAGVTQTPRYLIKTRGQQVTLSCSPISGHRSVSWYQQTPGQGLQFLFEYFSETQRNKGNFPGRFSGRQFSNSRSEMNVSTLELGDSALYLCASSLGDRSSGNTIYFGEGSWLTVV.

This clonotype has a handful of counts. J is TRBJ1-1 and V is TRBV6-1; the D is unclear. Germline assignment: CDR1 MNHNS and CDR2 SASEGT. This CDR3 contains 15 residues. V lost 7 bases to trimming and J lost 5 bases, with 20 bases between them. The CDR3 sequence is CASIPSGLMITEAFF. DNA of the CDR3: TGTGCCAGCATCCCCTCCGGGCTGATGATTACTGAAGCTTTCTTT.

This chain joins TRBV28 and TRBJ2-5, with D possibly TRBD1 on 5 matching bases. Germline CDR1 MDHEN, CDR2 SYDVKM. The V end was cut by 2 bases, the J end by 5 bases, with 12 bases between. The CDR3 extends over 14 amino acids. The CDR3 spells CASSLRKGRETQYF. The CDR3 coding sequence is TGTGCCAGCAGTTTAAGGAAGGGGCGGGAGACCCAGTACTTC. The variable domain in full, completed from reference TRBV28 and TRBJ2-5, reads DVKVTQSSRYLVKRTGEKVFLECVQDMDHENMFWYRQDPGLGLRLIYFSYDVKMKEKGDIPEGYSVSREKKERFSLILESASTNQTSMYLCASSLRKGRETQYFGPGTRLLVL.

V usage is TRBV2 and J usage is TRBJ1-1, with 12 positions matching TRBD1. Looked up from germline, CDR1 is SNHLY and CDR2 is FYNNEI. The CDR3 has 16 amino acids. Losses at the gene ends were 4 bases for V and 3 bases for J; bases not matched to a gene: 6. The CDR3 spells CASSGGTGGWDTEAFF. CDR3 in DNA: TGTGCCAGCAGTGGAGGGACAGGGGGCTGGGACACTGAAGCTTTCTTT.

The gene calls are TRBV7-2 and TRBJ2-7; maybe TRBD2 (5 bases). The CDR3 has 14 amino acids. Germline V CDR1 and CDR2: SGHTA, FQGNSA. Trimming removed 1 base from V and 7 bases from J, with 14 bases in between. The CDR3 region has the DNA TGTGCCAGCAGCTTAGTTCGGACTCTGGGAGAGCAGTACTTC. Protein: CASSLVRTLGEQYF.

V usage is TRBV3-1 and J usage is TRBJ2-1, with D perhaps matching TRBD2 (6 bases). In germline, CDR1 is LGHDT, CDR2 YNNKEL (reference sequence). The CDR3 is made up of 12 amino acids. Trimming left V 2 bases short and J 7 bases short, with 6 bases between. The CDR3 loop is CASSQRGNEQFF. CDR3 sequence (DNA): TGTGCCAGCAGCCAACGGGGGAATGAGCAGTTCTTC.

The chain carries TRBV6-2 or TRBV6-3 and TRBJ1-1, with unresolved D. The V end lost 3 bases, the J end lost 10 bases, and 15 bases lay between the germline ends. CDR3 length equals 13 residues. The germline V gene has CDR1 MNHEY and CDR2 SVGEGT. The CDR3 loop is CASSYLLREGAFF. DNA for the CDR3: TGTGCCAGCAGTTATCTCCTACGTGAGGGAGCTTTCTTT.

The sample holds a few counts of this clonotype. The chain joins TRBV12-3 or TRBV12-4 to TRBJ1-4; D is unresolved. This CDR3 has 14 residues. Trimming left V 6 bases short and J 0 bases short, with 8 bases between. The CDR3 spells CASSPHATNEKLFF. The CDR3 DNA reads as TGTGCCAGCAGCCCCCATGCAACTAATGAAAAACTGTTTTTT.

The chain has TRBV4-1 and TRBJ2-7; D assignment may be TRBD1 or TRBD2 (5 bases each). Germline CDR1 MGHRA, CDR2 YSYEKL. V lost 0 bases and J 3 bases, leaving 12 bases between the germline ends. The CDR3 consists of 15 residues. CDR3 region: CASSQDGGPLYEQYF. The CDR3 DNA reads TGCGCCAGCAGCCAAGATGGGGGTCCTCTCTACGAGCAGTACTTC.

This clonotype turned up a few times. This chain links TRBV7-8 with TRBJ2-7; 7 positions agree with TRBD1. The CDR3 sequence is 18 residues long. Germline V gene lookup returns CDR1 SGHVS and CDR2 FQNEAQ. The V and J ends lost 1 base and 4 bases, in that order; junction bases with no gene match: 16. As DNA, the CDR3 is TGTGCCAGCAGCTTAGTCATACAAAGGGGGCTCGCCCAATACGAGCAGTACTTC. Translating gives CASSLVIQRGLAQYEQYF.